The rows below give T cell receptor beta chains drawn from one sample of a study of blood T cells in healthy people across ages. TCRdb called the 5' RACE reads again in MiXCR, with one record for every CDR3 protein. This table holds 790,000 or so distinct CDR3 sequences, around 50% found once. The source material was blood. The receptors originated from an older man in good health. Each CDR3 is given with its conserved first and last residue. Each record gives: clone size, J gene, D gene, V gene, CDR3 protein, CDR3 DNA. A D gene is named only where the DNA matches it firmly. A row's size may be missing; if present it is once, few, many or a size class.

size: few
J: TRBJ1-2
D: NA
V: TRBV7-2
CDR3: CASSLANREQGYTF
DNA: TGTGCCAGCAGCTTAGCTAACAGGGAGCAGGGCTACACCTTC

size: NA
J: TRBJ2-5
D: NA
V: TRBV2
CDR3: CASSLEQGLETQYF
DNA: TGTGCCAGCAGTCTAGAACAGGGTTTAGAGACCCAGTACTTC

size: many
J: TRBJ2-1
D: TRBD2
V: TRBV20-1
CDR3: CSARGLAGSYNEQFF
DNA: TGCAGTGCTAGAGGACTAGCTGGCTCCTACAATGAGCAGTTCTTC

size: few
J: TRBJ1-6
D: NA
V: TRBV6-5
CDR3: CASSSTGSSYNSPLHF
DNA: TGTGCCAGCAGCTCGACAGGATCCTCCTATAATTCACCCCTCCACTTT

size: NA
J: TRBJ2-3
D: TRBD1
V: TRBV20-1
CDR3: CSARTAGGVWTDTQYF
DNA: TGCAGTGCTAGAACTGCAGGGGGCGTTTGGACAGATACGCAGTATTTT

size: NA
J: TRBJ2-1
D: NA
V: TRBV6-2/TRBV6-3
CDR3: CASSFNKIAVSNEQFF
DNA: TGTGCCAGCAGTTTCAACAAGATAGCGGTCTCGAATGAGCAGTTCTTC

size: NA
J: TRBJ2-3
D: NA
V: TRBV14
CDR3: CASSPRRPSTDTQYF
DNA: TGTGCCAGCAGCCCTAGAAGGCCTAGCACAGATACGCAGTATTTT

size: NA
J: TRBJ2-7
D: TRBD2
V: TRBV27
CDR3: CASSLSWGTSGNEQYF
DNA: TGTGCCAGCAGTTTATCGTGGGGGACTAGCGGGAACGAGCAGTACTTC

size: NA
J: TRBJ2-3
D: NA
V: TRBV24-1
CDR3: CATSDPRRGSDTQYF
DNA: TGTGCCACCAGTGATCCAAGGAGGGGATCAGATACGCAGTATTTT

size: NA
J: TRBJ2-7
D: NA
V: TRBV3-1
CDR3: CASSRRDLALSYEQYF
DNA: TGTGCCAGCAGCCGCCGGGACTTGGCCCTCTCCTACGAGCAGTACTTC

size: NA
J: TRBJ2-7
D: NA
V: TRBV4-1
CDR3: CASSQPGGLYEQYF
DNA: TGCGCCAGCAGCCAACCGGGCGGCCTCTACGAGCAGTACTTC

size: few
J: TRBJ2-1
D: TRBD2
V: TRBV20-1
CDR3: CSARHSGAADEQFF
DNA: TGCAGTGCTAGACATAGCGGGGCCGCAGATGAGCAGTTCTTC

size: NA
J: TRBJ2-7
D: TRBD2
V: TRBV20-1
CDR3: CSASVTSPSFNEQYF
DNA: TGCAGTGCTAGTGTGACTAGCCCTTCTTTTAACGAGCAGTACTTC

size: few
J: TRBJ2-2
D: TRBD1
V: TRBV5-1
CDR3: CASSLQGQGITGELFF
DNA: TGCGCCAGCAGCTTGCAAGGACAGGGGATCACCGGGGAGCTGTTTTTT

size: NA
J: TRBJ2-5
D: TRBD1
V: TRBV4-1
CDR3: CASSLRDRGPLWAQYF
DNA: TGCGCCAGCAGCCTCCGGGACAGGGGACCCCTATGGGCCCAGTACTTC

size: NA
J: TRBJ2-1
D: NA
V: TRBV5-4
CDR3: CASHTRKSSSYNEQFF
DNA: TGTGCCAGCCATACTAGAAAAAGTAGCTCCTACAATGAGCAGTTCTTC

size: NA
J: TRBJ2-5
D: TRBD1
V: TRBV10-3
CDR3: CAISGQGERETQYF
DNA: TGTGCCATCAGTGGTCAGGGGGAGAGAGAGACCCAGTACTTC

size: few
J: TRBJ2-1
D: TRBD2
V: TRBV25-1
CDR3: CASSDPTGGGVADEQFF
DNA: TGTGCCAGCAGTGACCCCACGGGAGGGGGAGTGGCAGATGAGCAGTTCTTC

size: few
J: TRBJ2-7
D: TRBD2
V: TRBV27
CDR3: CASSFLAGAYEQYF
DNA: TGTGCCAGCAGTTTCCTAGCGGGAGCGTACGAGCAGTACTTC

size: NA
J: TRBJ2-2
D: NA
V: TRBV5-1
CDR3: CASRVGQPTGELFF
DNA: TGCGCCAGCAGAGTAGGGCAGCCCACCGGGGAGCTGTTTTTT

size: NA
J: TRBJ2-1
D: NA
V: TRBV11-1
CDR3: CASSLADNPLYEQFF
DNA: TGTGCCAGCAGCTTAGCCGACAATCCGCTGTATGAGCAGTTCTTC

size: NA
J: TRBJ1-5
D: TRBD1
V: TRBV12-3/TRBV12-4
CDR3: CASRETGAFNQPQHF
DNA: TGTGCCAGCAGGGAGACAGGGGCCTTCAATCAGCCCCAGCATTTT

size: NA
J: TRBJ2-1
D: NA
V: TRBV12-3/TRBV12-4
CDR3: CASSPRGETSSYNEQFF
DNA: TGTGCCAGCAGTCCCAGGGGGGAAACTAGCTCCTACAATGAGCAGTTCTTC

size: NA
J: TRBJ1-6
D: TRBD1
V: TRBV28
CDR3: CASSIGQGAGASPLHF
DNA: TGTGCCAGCAGCATCGGACAGGGGGCCGGTGCGTCACCCCTCCACTTT

size: NA
J: TRBJ2-3
D: NA
V: TRBV29-1
CDR3: CSVGGTASRITQYF
DNA: TGCAGCGTTGGGGGGACCGCGTCCCGTATTACGCAGTATTTT

size: once
J: TRBJ2-1
D: TRBD1
V: TRBV27
CDR3: CASSPQGQGDYNEQFF
DNA: TGTGCCAGCAGTCCCCAGGGACAGGGCGACTACAATGAGCAGTTCTTC

size: NA
J: TRBJ1-4
D: NA
V: TRBV24-1
CDR3: CATMEDKGEKLFF
DNA: TGTGCCACCATGGAGGATAAGGGTGAAAAACTGTTTTTT

size: few
J: TRBJ2-3
D: TRBD2
V: TRBV7-2
CDR3: CASSFSGRASTDTQYF
DNA: TGTGCCAGCAGCTTTAGCGGGAGGGCTAGCACAGATACGCAGTATTTT

size: NA
J: TRBJ1-2
D: NA
V: TRBV7-8
CDR3: CASGEWDYGYTF
DNA: TGTGCCAGCGGGGAATGGGACTATGGCTACACCTTC

size: NA
J: TRBJ2-7
D: TRBD1
V: TRBV20-1
CDR3: CSALPLRQGSYNEQYF
DNA: TGCAGTGCTCTTCCTTTGAGACAGGGGTCCTACAATGAGCAGTACTTC

size: few
J: TRBJ2-6
D: NA
V: TRBV10-3
CDR3: CAISDSGANVLTF
DNA: TGTGCCATCAGTGATTCTGGGGCCAACGTCCTGACTTTC

size: few
J: TRBJ2-7
D: NA
V: TRBV2
CDR3: CASSGGVHQDTQYF
DNA: TGTGCCAGCAGTGGAGGGGTCCACCAGGACACCCAGTACTTC

size: NA
J: TRBJ2-1
D: NA
V: TRBV12-3/TRBV12-4
CDR3: CASSNQETQFF
DNA: TGTGCCAGCAGCAACCAAGAGACCCAGTTCTTC

size: NA
J: TRBJ2-7
D: TRBD2
V: TRBV7-3
CDR3: CASSMYSGGGYNEQYF
DNA: TGTGCCAGCAGCATGTATAGCGGGGGAGGGTACAATGAGCAGTACTTC

size: NA
J: TRBJ2-3
D: NA
V: TRBV20-1
CDR3: CGASIAVLADTQYF
DNA: TGCGGTGCTAGTATCGCAGTTCTGGCAGATACGCAGTATTTT

size: few
J: TRBJ1-2
D: TRBD1
V: TRBV29-1
CDR3: CSVLDQGTEYGYTF
DNA: TGCAGCGTTCTGGATCAAGGGACAGAATATGGCTACACCTTC

size: NA
J: TRBJ1-4
D: TRBD1
V: TRBV28
CDR3: CASRTGAPEKLFF
DNA: TGTGCCAGTAGGACAGGGGCTCCTGAAAAACTGTTTTTT

size: NA
J: TRBJ2-1
D: NA
V: TRBV20-1
CDR3: CSAIGGSLYEQFF
DNA: TGCAGTGCCATCGGTGGAAGTCTCTATGAGCAGTTCTTC

size: NA
J: TRBJ2-1
D: TRBD2
V: TRBV3-1
CDR3: CASSQEPAAGVQFF
DNA: TGTGCCAGCAGCCAAGAACCAGCGGCGGGAGTGCAGTTCTTC

size: NA
J: TRBJ2-2
D: TRBD1
V: TRBV27
CDR3: CASRDRGQGANTGELFF
DNA: TGTGCCAGCAGAGACCGAGGACAGGGGGCCAACACCGGGGAGCTGTTTTTT

size: NA
J: TRBJ1-5
D: TRBD1
V: TRBV28
CDR3: CASRSGGTGANQPQHF
DNA: TGTGCCAGCAGGTCAGGAGGGACAGGGGCCAATCAGCCCCAGCATTTT

size: NA
J: TRBJ2-7
D: NA
V: TRBV7-9
CDR3: CASSPRGDIYEQYF
DNA: TGTGCCAGCAGCCCAAGGGGCGATATCTACGAGCAGTACTTC

size: NA
J: TRBJ1-6
D: NA
V: TRBV5-6
CDR3: CASSFGAFGSPLHF
DNA: TGTGCCAGCAGCTTTGGGGCATTTGGGTCACCCCTCCACTTT

size: NA
J: TRBJ2-5
D: NA
V: TRBV7-2
CDR3: CASSLLGPQYQETQYF
DNA: TGTGCCAGCAGCTTATTGGGACCCCAATACCAAGAAACCCAGTACTTC

size: NA
J: TRBJ2-4
D: TRBD2
V: TRBV20-1
CDR3: CSADGTSGTGTKNIQYF
DNA: TGCAGTGCGGATGGGACTAGCGGGACGGGCACCAAAAACATTCAGTACTTC

size: few
J: TRBJ2-5
D: NA
V: TRBV20-1
CDR3: CSARYAFQETQYF
DNA: TGCAGTGCTAGATACGCATTCCAAGAGACCCAGTACTTC

size: many
J: TRBJ2-5
D: NA
V: TRBV7-3
CDR3: CASSRATGGTQYF
DNA: TGTGCCAGCAGCCGGGCTACTGGGGGGACCCAGTACTTC

size: few
J: TRBJ2-7
D: NA
V: TRBV20-1
CDR3: CSAGLLSYEQYF
DNA: TGCAGTGCTGGACTATTATCCTACGAGCAGTACTTC

size: many
J: TRBJ2-7
D: TRBD2
V: TRBV7-2
CDR3: CASSGGFSSGYEQYF
DNA: TGTGCCAGCAGCGGCGGGTTTTCTAGCGGCTACGAGCAGTACTTC

size: few
J: TRBJ2-1
D: NA
V: TRBV7-2
CDR3: CASSLLGVNEQFF
DNA: TGTGCCAGCAGCTTATTGGGGGTCAATGAGCAGTTCTTC

size: NA
J: TRBJ2-7
D: NA
V: TRBV20-1
CDR3: CSVRRPGGGYEQYF
DNA: TGCAGTGTTCGACGGCCCGGTGGTGGCTACGAGCAGTACTTC

size: NA
J: TRBJ2-5
D: TRBD1
V: TRBV5-1
CDR3: CASRPTGTGYEETQYF
DNA: TGCGCCAGCAGGCCGACCGGGACAGGGTATGAAGAGACCCAGTACTTC